The 5 T cell receptor beta chains below all came from one sample that was sequenced in a study of blood T cell repertoires in COVID-19. The method was immunoSEQ multiplex PCR; TCRdb's version includes in-frame clones alone and lacks a portion of them. This sample has some 390,000 clones, with 70% to 90% found just once. Sequenced input: peripheral blood. Source of these receptors: a human donor in a cohort sampled during active COVID-19.

The V and J genes are TRBV12-5 and TRBJ2-6; TRBD1 aligns across 8 bases. Germline assignment: CDR1 LGHNT and CDR2 FRNRAP. V was clipped by 2 bases and J by 4 bases; unmatched bases: 7. This CDR3 spans 17 amino acids. CDR3 amino acids: CASGLSDRGRGANVLTF. CDR3 nucleotide sequence: TGTGCTAGTGGTTTGAGTGACAGGGGCCGGGGGGCCAACGTCCTGACTTTC. Using reference TRBV12-5 and TRBJ2-6 for the parts outside the CDR3, the full variable domain is DARVTQTPRHKVTEMGQEVTMRCQPILGHNTVFWYRQTMMQGLELLAYFRNRAPLDDSGMPKDRFSAEMPDATLATLKIQPSEPRDSAVYFCASGLSDRGRGANVLTFGAGSRLTVL.

The rearrangement joins TRBV19 to TRBJ2-1; TRBD2 is a possible D gene (6 bases). Trimming took off 3 bases at V and 5 bases at J, with 14 bases between the two ends. This CDR3 is built from 15 residues. In germline, CDR1 is LNHDA, CDR2 SQIVND (reference sequence). CDR3 coding DNA: TGTGCCAGTAGTATTTCCGGTGCGGGACACAATGAGCAGTTCTTC. Translation: CASSISGAGHNEQFF.

This chain's CDR3 is CAWGAGGSTNEKLFF. CDR3 DNA sequence: TGTGCCTGGGGGGCAGGGGGCTCAACTAATGAAAAACTGTTTTTT. This chain uses TRBV30 with TRBJ1-4, with 8 bases lining up with TRBD1. Germline CDR1 reads GTSNPN; CDR2 reads SVGIG (reference sequence). This CDR3 has 15 amino acids. Germline trimming cut 5 bases from V and 0 bases from J; bases unmatched to any gene: 5.

This sequence joins TRBV9 and TRBJ1-2; D unclear. Trimming removed 0 bases at V and 4 bases at J, with 10 bases between. The CDR3 has 14 residues. The germline CDR1 and CDR2 sequences are SGDLS and YYNGEE. CDR3 sequence reads: CASSVGMGPYGYTF. The CDR3 DNA follows: TGTGCCAGCAGCGTAGGGATGGGCCCCTATGGCTACACCTTC.

This chain links TRBV27 with TRBJ2-1; 10 bases agree with TRBD2. Trimming took 3 bases from V and 9 from J; bases not matched to a gene: 5. The CDR3 runs to 14 residues. Germline V lookup: CDR1 MNHEY, CDR2 SMNVEV (reference sequence). The DNA for the CDR3 is TGTGCCAGCAGTTTTTCGCTAGCGGGAGCTGAGCAGTTCTTC. It is translated as CASSFSLAGAEQFF.